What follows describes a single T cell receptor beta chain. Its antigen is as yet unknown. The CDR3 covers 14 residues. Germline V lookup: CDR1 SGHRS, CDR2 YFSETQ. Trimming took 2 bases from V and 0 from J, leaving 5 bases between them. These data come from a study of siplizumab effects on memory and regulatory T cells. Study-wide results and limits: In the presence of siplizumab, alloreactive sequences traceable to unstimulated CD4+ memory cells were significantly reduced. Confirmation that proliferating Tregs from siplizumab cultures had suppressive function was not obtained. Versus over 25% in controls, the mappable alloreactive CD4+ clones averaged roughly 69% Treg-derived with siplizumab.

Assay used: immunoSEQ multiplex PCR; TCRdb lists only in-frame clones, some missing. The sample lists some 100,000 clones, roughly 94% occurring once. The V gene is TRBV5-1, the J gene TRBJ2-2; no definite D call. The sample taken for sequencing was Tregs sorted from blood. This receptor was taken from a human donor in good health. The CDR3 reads CASSFGANTGELFF. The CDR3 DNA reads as TGCGCCAGCAGCTTCGGCGCGAACACCGGGGAGCTGTTTTTT.